This entry concerns a single T cell receptor beta chain. This record belongs to a study of blood T cell repertoires in COVID-19. The protocol was immunoSEQ multiplex PCR, while the TCRdb copy is restricted to in-frame clones and leaves out a portion. The data contain 20,000 to 25,000 clones, about 88% of them singletons. The specimen was peripheral blood. The receptor was derived from a human donor with acute or convalescent COVID-19. The donor label of this sample is uncertain.

CDR3 sequence: CASSYRGMDSSEAFF. The CDR3 DNA reads TGTGCCAGCAGTTACAGGGGGATGGATTCGTCTGAAGCTTTCTTT. The gene calls are TRBV6-2 or TRBV6-3 and TRBJ1-1; D possibly corresponds to TRBD1 (6 bases). V gave up 2 bases and J gave up 6 bases, with 16 bases separating them. The CDR3 extends over 15 amino acids. Germline assignment: CDR1 MNHEY and CDR2 SVGEGT.